The T cell receptor beta chain under discussion was sequenced for a study of early T cells in non-severe SARS-CoV-2 infection. The wider study: Chains from this unsorted whole-blood bulk RNA could not be paired.

This clonotype was seen a few times. One entry per CDR3 protein results from TCRdb running MiXCR on the 5' RACE reads. The sample records under 70,000 distinct CDR3 sequences, around a tenth being singletons. This TCR derives from an adult who was a healthcare worker with PCR-confirmed SARS-CoV-2 infection or an uninfected control (not recorded which). The sample was whole blood.

The CDR3 loop is CASSPGGSGAETQYF. The CDR3 DNA follows: TGTGCCAGCAGCCCCGGGGGGAGCGGGGCAGAGACCCAGTACTTC. This chain links TRBV5-4 with TRBJ2-5, with 7 nucleotides matching TRBD2. From germline, CDR1 is SGHNT and CDR2 YYREEE (reference sequence). This CDR3 region has 15 residues. V lost 4 bases, J lost 4 bases, and 10 bases stayed unmatched.